This TCR beta chain is from a study of blood T cell repertoires in COVID-19. Seattle's enrolled individuals joined amid active infection and were then monitored longitudinally. This CDR3 comprises 15 residues. The V gene's germline CDR1 is MNHEY and CDR2 SVGAGI. Trimming left V 6 bases short and J 3 bases short, with 18 bases between. The data were produced by immunoSEQ multiplex PCR, yet TCRdb's version contains in-frame clones alone and is incomplete. The top ten hold roughly a tenth of the sample, which has more than 200,000 clones, around four fifths seen once. V is TRBV6-5 and J is TRBJ2-7; D possibly corresponds to TRBD1 (5 bases). The TCR was taken from a woman of 80 years or more with COVID-19, enrolled during active disease. The sequenced material came from peripheral blood. This CDR3 reads CASRPIQGTDYEQYF. In DNA form, the CDR3 reads TGTGCCAGCAGACCGATCCAGGGTACGGACTACGAGCAGTACTTC.